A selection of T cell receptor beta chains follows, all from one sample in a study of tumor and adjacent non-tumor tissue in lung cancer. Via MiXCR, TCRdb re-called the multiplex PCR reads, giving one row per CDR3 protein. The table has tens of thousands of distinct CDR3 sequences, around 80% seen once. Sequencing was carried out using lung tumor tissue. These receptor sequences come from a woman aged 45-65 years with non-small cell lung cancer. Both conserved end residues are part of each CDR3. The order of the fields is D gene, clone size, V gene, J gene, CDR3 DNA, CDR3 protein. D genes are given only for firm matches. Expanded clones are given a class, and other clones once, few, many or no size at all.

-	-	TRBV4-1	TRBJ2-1	TGCGCCAGCAGCCAAGACTCCGCTGGCGGTTACAATGAGCAGTTCTTC	CASSQDSAGGYNEQFF
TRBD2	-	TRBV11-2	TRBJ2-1	TGTGTCTGCAGCATTATAGCGGGAGGAGACAATGAGCAGTTCTTC	CVCSIIAGGDNEQFF
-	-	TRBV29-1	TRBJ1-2	TGCAACGTTGGCCCCGTGGGGGTCATCGATCGCTACACCTTC	CNVGPVGVIDRYTF
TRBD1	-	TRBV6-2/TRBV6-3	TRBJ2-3	TGTGCCAGCAGTTACTCTGGGACAGGGATCTGGGATACGCAGTATTTT	CASSYSGTGIWDTQYF
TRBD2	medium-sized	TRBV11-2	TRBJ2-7	TGTGCCAGCAGCTTAGCGAGCGGGATGTACGAGCAGTACTTC	CASSLASGMYEQYF
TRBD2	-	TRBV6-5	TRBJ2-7	TGTGCCAGCAGTTCAGTGTACGGGGGGGTGACCTACGAGCAGTACTTC	CASSSVYGGVTYEQYF
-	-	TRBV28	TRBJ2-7	TGTGCCAGCAGTTTCATCCAAAAATCCTACGAGCAGTACTTC	CASSFIQKSYEQYF
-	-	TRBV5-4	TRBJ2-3	TGTGCTAGCAGCTTGGCGCAGAGAAGCACATATACGCAGTATTTT	CASSLAQRSTYTQYF
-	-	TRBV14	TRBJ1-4	TGTATCAGCAGCCAAGAGGTAGCGCTTCAGCCCAATGAAAAACTGTTTTTT	CISSQEVALQPNEKLFF
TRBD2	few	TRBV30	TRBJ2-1	TGTGCCTGGACCCGCGGGAGTGGTTACAATAAGCAGTTCTTC	CAWTRGSGYNKQFF
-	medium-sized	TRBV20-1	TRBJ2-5	TGCAGTGCCCAGTACCAAGTGATCCAAGAGACCCAGTACTTC	CSAQYQVIQETQYF
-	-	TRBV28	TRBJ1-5	TGTACCAGCAGTTCACTCGGCAGGGAAGAGAAGCCCCAGCATTTT	CTSSSLGREEKPQHF
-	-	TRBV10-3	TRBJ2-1	TGTGCCGTAGGGCGGGGACAGCATACCAATGAGCTGTTCTTC	CAVGRGQHTNELFF
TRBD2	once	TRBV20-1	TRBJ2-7	TGCAGTGCGGGACTAACGGGAGGAACCTACGAGCAGTACTTC	CSAGLTGGTYEQYF